Listed here are 20 T cell receptor beta chains from one sample, sequenced in a study of T cell changes during pregnancy in multiple sclerosis. Clones were read by immunoSEQ multiplex PCR, and TCRdb kept only the in-frame ones, dropping some. Among around 64,000 clones listed, 85% to 95% were seen once. Sequences were derived from CD4+ T cells from peripheral blood mononuclear cells, sampled after pregnancy. The receptors derive from a female donor with multiple sclerosis, enrolled in a pregnancy study.

This chain uses TRBV15 with TRBJ2-5, with 7 bases matching TRBD1. The germline V gene has CDR1 LNHNV and CDR2 YYDKDF (reference sequence). J was trimmed by 5 bases and V by 3 bases; bases with no gene match: 12. The CDR3 sequence is 16 residues long. The chain's CDR3 is CATSRATGAVGETQYF. The CDR3 DNA sequence: TGTGCCACCAGCAGGGCTACAGGGGCGGTAGGGGAGACCCAGTACTTC.

The chain links TRBV5-1 to TRBJ1-2; TRBD1 agrees at 7 bases. J lost 4 bases, V lost 3 bases, and 3 bases had no gene match. This CDR3 has 13 residues. Germline V gene sequence: CDR1 SGHRS, CDR2 YFSETQ. The CDR3 DNA reads TGCGCCAGCAGCTATGGGACAGCCTATGGCTACACCTTC. Its translation: CASSYGTAYGYTF.

This chain connects TRBV27 to TRBJ1-5; D gene uncertain. The CDR3 extends over 14 amino acids. Germline V lookup: CDR1 MNHEY, CDR2 SMNVEV (reference sequence). Trimming shortened V by 7 bases and J by 0 bases, and 10 bases separated the two germline ends. The CDR3 nucleotides are TGTGCCAGCAACACCATCCGTAGCAATCAGCCCCAGCATTTT. Translation gives CASNTIRSNQPQHF.

V is TRBV10-3 and J is TRBJ2-3, with a possible D match to TRBD1 (5 bases). The length of the CDR3 is 16 residues. The V and J ends lost 2 bases and 3 bases respectively, with 15 bases between them. The V gene's germline CDR1 is ENHRY and CDR2 SYGVKD. The CDR3 loop is CAISEREVRATDTQYF. The CDR3 DNA reads as TGTGCCATCAGTGAGAGAGAGGTCAGGGCGACAGATACGCAGTATTTT.

In the case of this clone: A junction boundary mismatches the germline segment, possibly from a read error. CDR3 sequence (DNA): TGTGCCAGCAGCCAGACATCCCCACTGTACGGGCAGTACTTC. Its protein product is CASSQTSPLYGQYF. The genes are TRBV27 and TRBJ2-7; D is unclear. The CDR3 extends over 14 amino acids. CDR1 and CDR2 from the germline V gene are MNHEY and SMNVEV (reference sequence).

V is TRBV29-1 and J is TRBJ2-5, with D maybe TRBD2 (6 bases). CDR3 length: 15 residues. V lost 6 bases and J 5 bases, leaving 22 bases between the germline ends. CDR1 and CDR2 from the germline V gene are SQVTM and ANQGSEA. The CDR3 loop is CSVDGTGRPFETQYF. The CDR3 DNA sequence: TGCAGCGTCGACGGGACTGGACGCCCTTTTGAGACCCAGTACTTC. Filled out from reference TRBV29-1 and TRBJ2-5, the complete variable domain reads SAVISQKPSRDICQRGTSLTIQCQVDSQVTMMFWYRQQPGQSLTLIATANQGSEATYESGFVIDKFPISRPNLTFSTLTVSNMSPEDSSIYLCSVDGTGRPFETQYFGPGTRLLVL.

This clone has only one observation. This rearrangement joins TRBV4-1 to TRBJ1-1, with TRBD1 as a possible D gene (6 bases). V was pared by 2 bases and J by 8 bases, with 12 bases between. CDR1 MGHRA and CDR2 YSYEKL come from the germline V gene. The CDR3 totals 13 residues. The CDR3: CASSQHPGAEAFF. In DNA, the CDR3 is TGCGCCAGCAGCCAACACCCAGGGGCGGAAGCTTTCTTT.

This rearrangement joins TRBV27 to TRBJ1-3; D remains unclear. Per germline, CDR1 MNHEY and CDR2 SMNVEV (reference sequence). This CDR3 region has 16 residues. Trimming left V 0 bases short and J 2 bases short, with 11 bases between. DNA of the CDR3: TGTGCCAGCAGTTTATCCTTTCTGACTACTGGAAACACCATATATTTT. The encoded protein is CASSLSFLTTGNTIYF.

This chain links TRBV2 with TRBJ1-2, with no clear D. Trimming removed 5 bases at V and 4 bases at J, with 5 bases between. CDR1 is SNHLY and CDR2 is FYNNEI in the germline V gene. The CDR3 loop spans 11 amino acids. CDR3 in amino acids: CASSTIYGYTF. CDR3 DNA: TGTGCCAGCAGTACTATCTATGGCTACACCTTC.

The chain carries TRBV5-1 and TRBJ2-7, with D possibly matching TRBD2 (5 bases). This CDR3 comprises 14 residues. The germline V gene has CDR1 SGHRS and CDR2 YFSETQ. Deletions cut 4 bases from V and 3 bases from J, with 14 bases between. The CDR3 protein is CASSPFDGLYEQYF. For the CDR3, the DNA is TGCGCCAGCAGCCCCTTTGATGGACTCTACGAGCAGTACTTC.

This clone was detected once. The V gene is TRBV5-1, the J gene TRBJ1-6, with no clear D. The germline gives CDR1 SGHRS, CDR2 YFSETQ. With 0 bases removed from V and 14 bases from J, the gap between germline ends came to 18 bases. There are 15 residues in the CDR3. This CDR3 is CASSLEGAGGGSLHF. The CDR3, as DNA: TGCGCCAGCAGCTTGGAGGGCGCGGGAGGTGGGTCCCTCCACTTT. Drawing the rest from reference TRBV5-1 and TRBJ1-6, the complete variable domain is KAGVTQTPRYLIKTRGQQVTLSCSPISGHRSVSWYQQTPGQGLQFLFEYFSETQRNKGNFPGRFSGRQFSNSRSEMNVSTLELGDSALYLCASSLEGAGGGSLHFGNGTRLTVT.

J is TRBJ1-1 and V is TRBV29-1, with no clear D. From germline, CDR1 is SQVTM and CDR2 ANQGSEA. V shed 6 bases and J shed 1 base, with 6 bases lying between them. The CDR3 contains 11 residues. The CDR3 loop is CSVTSNTEAFF. CDR3 nucleotide sequence: TGCAGCGTCACATCGAACACTGAAGCTTTCTTT.

The chain joins TRBV19 to TRBJ1-3, with D uncertain. This CDR3 region has 14 residues. Trimming removed 3 bases at V and 3 bases at J, with 9 bases between. Per the germline V gene, CDR1 is LNHDA and CDR2 is SQIVND (reference sequence). The CDR3 DNA follows: TGTGCCAGTAGTATCGGAACAGTTGGAAACACCATATATTTT. Translated: CASSIGTVGNTIYF.

The chain uses TRBV5-6 and TRBJ2-7; 10 nucleotides agree with TRBD2. The germline V gene has CDR1 SGHDT and CDR2 YYEEEE. The CDR3 has 15 residues. With 4 bases clipped from V and 0 bases from J, the junction kept 4 bases outside the gene matches. CDR3: CASSRAGGSSYEQYF. The CDR3 DNA is TGTGCCAGCAGCCGAGCGGGAGGGAGCTCCTACGAGCAGTACTTC.

V is TRBV5-1 and J is TRBJ2-7, with D maybe TRBD1 (5 bases). The ends were cut back, 4 bases at V and 1 base at J, with 18 bases in the middle. The germline V gene has CDR1 SGHRS and CDR2 YFSETQ. The CDR3 runs to 16 residues. The CDR3 DNA follows: TGCGCCAGCAGCCCCGGACACTTCGCGTATTCCTACGAGCAGTACTTC. Protein: CASSPGHFAYSYEQYF.

The chain has TRBV7-9 and TRBJ2-3; TRBD1 aligns across 7 bases. This CDR3 comprises 14 residues. Germline V lookup: CDR1 SEHNR, CDR2 FQNEAQ (reference sequence). V lost 3 bases, J lost 4 bases, and 4 bases stayed unmatched. In DNA, the CDR3 is TGTGCCAGCAGCTTGAGGGGGCAATCAGATACGCAGTATTTT. Its translation is CASSLRGQSDTQYF.

This sequence joins TRBV23-1 and TRBJ2-7; tentatively, D is TRBD2 (5 bases). TRBV23-1 qualifies as an ORF whose function is uncertain. Trimming removed 0 bases at V and 3 bases at J, with 12 bases between. The CDR3 is 15 amino acids. This CDR3 is CASSQSMRADYEQYF. The CDR3 DNA is TGCGCCAGCAGTCAATCTATGAGGGCGGACTACGAGCAGTACTTC.

This clone appeared a few times. V gene TRBV7-9 combines with J gene TRBJ1-1, with 9 bases that match TRBD1. CDR1 is SEHNR and CDR2 is FQNEAQ in the germline V gene (reference sequence). Germline trimming cut 4 bases from V and 6 bases from J; bases unmatched to any gene: 6. The CDR3 contains 14 residues. CDR3 nucleotides: TGTGCCAGCAGCTCCCAGGACAGGGGAGCTGAAGCTTTCTTT. This sequence encodes CASSSQDRGAEAFF.

This clone was found once. J is TRBJ1-2 and V is TRBV27; D uncertain. The CDR3 sequence is 14 residues long. Germline V gene sequence: CDR1 MNHEY, CDR2 SMNVEV (reference sequence). V was clipped by 5 bases and J by 5 bases, with 15 bases between them. CDR3 nucleotide sequence: TGTGCCAGCAGTCCCCGGGAGAGTACTTATGGCTACACCTTC. Its protein is CASSPRESTYGYTF.

The V and J genes are TRBV5-6 and TRBJ2-5; D perhaps matches TRBD2 (5 bases). Germline V gives CDR1 SGHDT, CDR2 YYEEEE. Between the trimmed V and J ends, which lost 2 bases and 7 bases, there was a span of 15 bases. The CDR3 has 14 residues. The CDR3 bases are TGTGCCAGCAGCTTACGGGATCCAGGAAGGACCCAGTACTTC. It is translated as CASSLRDPGRTQYF.